The 14 T cell receptor beta chains below were found in one sample sequenced in a study of blood T cell repertoires in COVID-19. The protocol was immunoSEQ multiplex PCR, while the TCRdb copy is restricted to in-frame clones and leaves out a portion. The data hold about 260,000 clones, with approximately 86% observed a single time. The sequencing sample was made of peripheral blood. The receptors were gathered from a human donor in a cohort sampled during active COVID-19.

The CDR3 DNA is TGTGCCAGCAGCCAGGGGGTGGGGACTGAAGCTTTCTTT. Its protein is CASSQGVGTEAFF. The rearrangement joins TRBV12-3 or TRBV12-4 to TRBJ1-1; 7 nucleotides align to TRBD1. Trimming cost V 6 bases and J 5 bases; bases outside gene matches: 6. CDR3 length equals 13 residues.

This chain links TRBV15 with TRBJ2-7; 11 bases align to TRBD2. Germline CDR1 and CDR2: LNHNV and YYDKDF (reference sequence). CDR3 size: 18 residues. Trimming at V came to 3 bases and at J to 3 bases, leaving 13 bases not matched to a gene. CDR3 coding DNA: TGTGCCACCAGCAGCGGCGGACTAGCGGGCGGGATCGTCTACGAGCAGTACTTC. It codes for CATSSGGLAGGIVYEQYF.

The chain is built from TRBV6-5 and TRBJ1-2; weak D call: TRBD1 (5 bases). This CDR3 comprises 13 residues. Deletions cut 5 bases from V and 8 bases from J, with 15 bases between. CDR1 and CDR2 (germline): MNHEY, SVGAGI. This CDR3 is CASSPQGSRGYTF. DNA of the CDR3: TGTGCCAGCAGTCCTCAGGGCTCGAGGGGCTACACCTTC.

The rearrangement uses TRBV30 and TRBJ1-1; D perhaps matches TRBD1 (5 bases). CDR3 length: 13 amino acids. Per the germline V gene, CDR1 is GTSNPN and CDR2 is SVGIG (reference sequence). V was cut by 1 base and J by 12 bases, with 18 bases left in between. This chain's CDR3 is CAWSATRAGWTFF. The CDR3 DNA reads TGTGCCTGGAGTGCCACCCGGGCAGGGTGGACTTTCTTT.

In this sample, this clone turned up once. The chain is built from TRBV28 and TRBJ1-1; D is ambiguous. Between the trimmed V and J ends, which lost 1 base and 4 bases, there was a span of 10 bases. CDR1 MDHEN and CDR2 SYDVKM come from the germline V gene. CDR3 size: 14 residues. CDR3 sequence reads: CASSLLDPGTEAFF. The CDR3 DNA reads as TGTGCCAGCAGTTTATTGGATCCGGGCACTGAAGCTTTCTTT.

The chain is built from TRBV2 and TRBJ2-2; 15 nucleotides match TRBD2. V was pared by 7 bases and J by 2 bases, with 5 bases of the junction left unmatched. This CDR3 is built from 17 residues. Germline CDR1 reads SNHLY; CDR2 reads FYNNEI. The CDR3 DNA reads TGTGCCAGCACAAGGACTAGCGGGGGGGCAAACACCGGGGAGCTGTTTTTT. Its translation: CASTRTSGGANTGELFF.

The gene calls are TRBV6-5 and TRBJ1-4; D is possibly TRBD1 (6 bases). Germline V gene data show CDR1 as MNHEY and CDR2 as SVGAGI. CDR3 length: 15 residues. Trimming removed 4 bases from V and 4 bases from J, with 13 bases in between. The CDR3 DNA sequence: TGTGCCAGCAGTTCTGGGGGCGCGGGTAATGAAAAACTGTTTTTT. This translates into CASSSGGAGNEKLFF.

The V gene is TRBV7-9, the J gene TRBJ1-3; no definite D call. With 10 bases removed from V and 0 bases from J, the gap between germline ends came to 13 bases. This CDR3 contains 14 residues. Germline lookup yields CDR1 SEHNR and CDR2 FQNEAQ (reference sequence). In DNA form, the CDR3 reads TGTGCCACCCCGTTGGATAACTCTGGAAACACCATATATTTT. Translated, it gives CATPLDNSGNTIYF.

The chain uses TRBV28 and TRBJ2-2; D might be TRBD1 (7 bases). The CDR3 length is 16 residues. Between the trimmed V and J ends, which lost 5 bases and 3 bases, there was a span of 16 bases. CDR1 is MDHEN, CDR2 SYDVKM, per germline. In DNA form, the CDR3 reads TGTGCCAGCAGTCCCCTCGGAGGGACAGACACCGGGGAGCTGTTTTTT. It translates to CASSPLGGTDTGELFF.

This clone was counted a single time. CDR3 region: CASEEQPNSPLHF. As DNA, the CDR3 is TGTGCCAGCGAGGAGCAGCCTAATTCACCCCTCCACTTT. The chain employs TRBV28 and TRBJ1-6; D is uncertain. The CDR3 spans 13 residues. V dropped 8 bases and J dropped 6 bases, with 11 bases sitting between them. CDR1 is MDHEN and CDR2 is SYDVKM in the germline V gene.

About this clone itself: Compared with germline, one end of the junction differs, possibly owing to a read error. The genes are TRBV11-2 and TRBJ2-7; TRBD1 agrees at 7 bases. Per germline, CDR1 SGHAT and CDR2 FQNNGV. The CDR3 is made up of 13 amino acids. The CDR3, as DNA: TGTGCCATCAGCTGGGACAGATCCTACGAGCAGTACTTC. It translates to CAISWDRSYEQYF.

The gene calls are TRBV30 and TRBJ2-3, with 8 bases fitting TRBD2. Per the germline V gene, CDR1 is GTSNPN and CDR2 is SVGIG (reference sequence). V lost 3 bases to trimming and J lost 1 base; unmatched junction nucleotides: 12. The CDR3 spans 17 residues. CDR3 nucleotide sequence: TGTGCCTGGAGGCATAGCGGGGACTTTTCAGGCACAGATACGCAGTATTTT. Translating it yields CAWRHSGDFSGTDTQYF.

This rearrangement joins TRBV6-5 to TRBJ2-5, with TRBD2 matching 11 bases. This CDR3 spans 16 amino acids. V shed 0 bases, J shed 3 bases, and the junction held 3 bases outside the gene matches. Germline CDR1 is MNHEY and CDR2 is SVGAGI. CDR3 loop: CASSYSLLAGEETQYF. Written as DNA, the CDR3 is TGTGCCAGCAGTTACTCGCTACTAGCGGGGGAAGAGACCCAGTACTTC.

This clone was counted a single time. This chain joins TRBV6-5 and TRBJ1-2; unclear D gene. Deletions cut 1 base from V and 4 bases from J, with 10 bases between. The CDR3 extends over 14 amino acids. Germline V gene data show CDR1 as MNHEY and CDR2 as SVGAGI. This CDR3 is CASSYYPGGYGYTF. Written as DNA, the CDR3 is TGTGCCAGCAGTTACTACCCCGGAGGCTATGGCTACACCTTC.